Listed below are T cell receptor beta chains from one sample, sequenced in a study of cytomegalovirus exposure and HLA in healthy donors. Clones were read by immunoSEQ multiplex PCR, and TCRdb kept only the in-frame ones, dropping some. The sample includes approximately 120,000 clones, 76% of them seen just once. Input material: PBMCs. The source is a woman aged 50 to 60 in good health and CMV-seropositive. The CDR3 runs from the conserved cysteine through the conserved F or W. Fields, in order: V gene, D gene, clone size, J gene, CDR3 DNA, CDR3 protein. A D gene is named only where the DNA matches it firmly. Size is omitted from some rows. Given values are once, few, many or a class for expanded clones.

TRBV7-2	.	few	TRBJ2-7	TGTGCCAGCAGCACACAGGGCTACGACTACGAGCAGTACTTC	CASSTQGYDYEQYF
TRBV14	.	once	TRBJ2-7	TGTGCCAGCAGCCAAGATACGAGCAAATACGAGCAGTACTTC	CASSQDTSKYEQYF
TRBV7-8	.	few	TRBJ2-2	TGTGCCAGCAGCTTAGTAGCGTTCGCCACCGGGGAGCTGTTTTTT	CASSLVAFATGELFF
TRBV5-3	.	.	TRBJ1-2	TGTGCCAGAAGCTTGTGGCTCGCTAACTATGGCTACACCTTC	CARSLWLANYGYTF
TRBV11-2	TRBD2	.	TRBJ2-1	TGTGCCAGCAGCCACCGACTAGCGGGGGTCAGCTCCTACAATGAGCAGTTCTTC	CASSHRLAGVSSYNEQFF
TRBV4-1	.	.	TRBJ2-6	TGCGCCAGCAGCCAAGATAGACGACAGGTTGGGCGGGCCAACGTCCTGACTTTC	CASSQDRRQVGRANVLTF
TRBV7-2	TRBD2	.	TRBJ2-3	TGTGCCAGCAGCTTATGGCGAGGCGGGGGAGGCACAGATACGCAGTATTTT	CASSLWRGGGGTDTQYF
TRBV4-3	.	.	TRBJ2-3	TGCGCCAGCGGGGGCGGGACAGATACGCAGTATTTT	CASGGGTDTQYF
TRBV9	.	.	TRBJ1-1	TGTGCCAGCAGCGCCGGACACTGGATGAACACTGAAGCTTTCTTT	CASSAGHWMNTEAFF
TRBV14	.	.	TRBJ2-3	TGTGCCAGCAGCCAACGACAGGACGGAGATACGCAGTATTTT	CASSQRQDGDTQYF
TRBV5-5	TRBD1	.	TRBJ1-4	TGTGCCAGCAGCCCCCGGGACAGGGAACACGCTAATGAAAAACTGTTTTTT	CASSPRDREHANEKLFF
TRBV27	.	.	TRBJ2-7	TGTGCCAGCAGTCCCTGGTCGTTAGGGGGATCCTACGAGCAGTACTTC	CASSPWSLGGSYEQYF
TRBV6-5	.	.	TRBJ2-7	TGTGCCAGCAGTCCGTCGGGACACTTTTCCTACGAGCAGTACTTC	CASSPSGHFSYEQYF
TRBV6-6	TRBD1	.	TRBJ1-1	TGTGCCAGCAGCCTCGGACAGGGGGCAATCACTGAAGCTTTCTTT	CASSLGQGAITEAFF
TRBV7-2	.	once	TRBJ2-2	TGTGCCAGCTCAGGGTATGACACCGGGGAGCTGTTTTTT	CASSGYDTGELFF
TRBV7-3	.	.	TRBJ2-1	TGTGCCAGCAGCTCACAGGGTTTCGGGTACAATGAGCAGTTCTTC	CASSSQGFGYNEQFF